A selection of T cell receptor beta chains follows, all from one sample in a study of cytomegalovirus exposure and HLA in healthy donors. Profiling relied on immunoSEQ multiplex PCR, and the TCRdb table lists in-frame clones only, not all of them. This table holds about 90,000 clones, approximately 84% found once. The sample was PBMCs. Receptor source: a man aged 18 to 35 in good health and CMV-seronegative. The CDR3 runs from the conserved cysteine through the conserved F or W.

v_call: TRBV28; cdr3_aa: CASSSAGTSGTDTQYF
v_call: TRBV9; cdr3_aa: CASSVGAGGFTEAFF
v_call: TRBV5-1; cdr3_aa: CASSTGQGRETQYF
v_call: TRBV6-4; cdr3_aa: CASSDSGGSEQFF
v_call: TRBV28; cdr3_aa: CASSSSQPQHF
v_call: TRBV11-2; cdr3_aa: CASSWGSDSREQYF
v_call: TRBV10-1; cdr3_aa: CASSAGTARETQYF
v_call: TRBV10-2; cdr3_aa: CASMGQGPYEQYF
v_call: TRBV11-3; cdr3_aa: CASSIQPGYNEQFF
v_call: TRBV28; cdr3_aa: CAGGPSRTEPGQPQHF
v_call: TRBV13; cdr3_aa: CASSLVQGHEQYF
v_call: TRBV28; cdr3_aa: CASSRFMNTEAFF
v_call: TRBV11-2; cdr3_aa: CASSGTRNTEAFF
v_call: TRBV15; cdr3_aa: CATSRDRGYEQYF
v_call: TRBV18; cdr3_aa: CASSKTGIPYEQYF
v_call: TRBV6-5; cdr3_aa: CASRQAGANVLTF